This T cell receptor beta chain was recorded in a study of blood T cells in healthy people across ages. Whole-study results and caveats: The study found more naive CD4+ cells and higher diversity in long-lived than aged donors. PBMCs went unsorted, and a conclusive naive versus antigen-experienced comparison was therefore prevented.

For the second PCR, which ran for about 7 to 11 cycles, a sample-barcoded 5' primer and a J-beta primer mix were used. TCRdb used MiXCR to reprocess the 5' RACE reads, holding one entry per CDR3 protein. The profile shows almost 300,000 distinct CDR3 sequences, roughly 26% of them singletons. This CDR3 is 13 amino acids long. Germline V gene lookup returns CDR1 MNHEY and CDR2 SVGAGI. As regards this clonotype: Antigen: not known.

The sequenced sample consisted of blood. V is TRBV6-5 and J is TRBJ2-5; D is unresolved. The J call may not be correct, given that the DNA end is closer to TRBJ2-1. The clonotype comes from a woman in her 70s in good health. CDR3 loop: CASSSSKVVEQFF. The CDR3, as DNA: TGTGCCAGCAGTTCTTCTAAGGTAGTTGAGCAGTTCTTC.